A single T cell receptor (beta chain) is shown here with its context. This record comes from a study of cytomegalovirus exposure and HLA in healthy donors. V lost 4 bases, J lost 8 bases, and 15 bases lay in between. Germline CDR1 MNHEY, CDR2 SMNVEV (reference sequence). CDR3 size: 14 residues. The PCR was carried out with 60 Vbeta primers and 13 Jbeta primers. Profiled with immunoSEQ multiplex PCR; TCRdb holds only in-frame clones, not every one. The repertoire consists of 160,000 or so clones, with less than 90% occurring once and the leading ten covering roughly 1.8%. This sequence joins TRBV27 and TRBJ2-1; possibly TRBD1 for D (6 bases). The source of this sequence is a woman between 18 and 29 years old in good health and CMV-seronegative. The sequenced material came from PBMCs. The CDR3 DNA sequence: TGTGCCAGCAGTTGGTCAGGGGTTGACGATGAGCAGTTCTTC. It encodes CASSWSGVDDEQFF.